This is a list of T cell receptor beta chains from one sample in a study of blood T cell repertoires in COVID-19. The repertoire was sequenced with immunoSEQ multiplex PCR; TCRdb's copy has only in-frame clones and lacks some. The sample includes around 370,000 clones, around 91% of them seen just once. Sample: peripheral blood. The receptors were gathered from a man between 18 and 35 years old with active or convalescent COVID-19. CDR3s include the opening cysteine and the closing phenylalanine or tryptophan. A D gene is named only where the DNA matches it firmly. Clone size, where shown, is once, few, many, or a class for clones that have expanded.

D: -; V: TRBV19; J: TRBJ2-3; size: -; DNA: TGTGCCAGCATGGCGGGACGGAGGGGAGATACGCAGTATTTT; CDR3: CASMAGRRGDTQYF
D: TRBD1; V: TRBV19; J: TRBJ2-5; size: -; DNA: TGTGCCAGTAGTATAAGGGCCAGGGGGGAGACCCAGTACTTC; CDR3: CASSIRARGETQYF
D: TRBD1; V: TRBV27; J: TRBJ2-5; size: -; DNA: TGTGCCAGCAGTTTAGGGACAGGCGTTCCAAAAGAGACCCAGTACTTC; CDR3: CASSLGTGVPKETQYF
D: TRBD2; V: TRBV4-2; J: TRBJ2-3; size: -; DNA: TGTGCCAGCAGCCAAGAGATACTAGCGGAGGATACGCAGTATTTT; CDR3: CASSQEILAEDTQYF
D: TRBD2; V: TRBV6-4; J: TRBJ2-1; size: -; DNA: TGTGCCAGAACACTAGCGGGGGGTGTCAATGAGCAGTTCTTC; CDR3: CARTLAGGVNEQFF
D: TRBD2; V: TRBV20-1; J: TRBJ2-1; size: -; DNA: TGCAGTGCTAGTTTAATGGCTAGCGGGGCTAGGGATGAGCAGTTCTTC; CDR3: CSASLMASGARDEQFF
D: -; V: TRBV5-1; J: TRBJ1-1; size: -; DNA: TGCGCCAGCAGCATCGACAGTCAGAACACTGAAGCTTTCTTT; CDR3: CASSIDSQNTEAFF
D: -; V: TRBV24-1; J: TRBJ2-7; size: -; DNA: TGTGCCACCAGTGCGGGTGCCAGGGTACAGTACTTC; CDR3: CATSAGARVQYF
D: -; V: TRBV6-2/TRBV6-3; J: TRBJ2-7; size: once; DNA: TGTGCCAGCAGTTACTCGACCCCCCCGGGAGCCCACTACGAGCAGTACTTC; CDR3: CASSYSTPPGAHYEQYF
D: -; V: TRBV3-1/TRBV3-2; J: TRBJ1-6; size: few; DNA: TGTGCCAGCAGCCAAGATGGGGGCCGTTCACCCCTCCACTTT; CDR3: CASSQDGGRSPLHF
D: -; V: TRBV18; J: TRBJ1-1; size: -; DNA: TGTGCCAGCTCACCCTCAGGGAGGACGAATGAAGCTTTCTTT; CDR3: CASSPSGRTNEAFF
D: -; V: TRBV6-6; J: TRBJ2-7; size: -; DNA: TGTGCCAGCAGTTTCCGCGGGGGGACAGGGTCCTACGAGCAGTACTTC; CDR3: CASSFRGGTGSYEQYF
D: -; V: TRBV9; J: TRBJ1-1; size: -; DNA: TGTGCCAGCAGCCCCCGAGGGGTAGCGGACACTGAAGCTTTCTTT; CDR3: CASSPRGVADTEAFF
D: -; V: TRBV4-1; J: TRBJ1-1; size: -; DNA: TGCGCCAGCAGCCAAGTAACTACAACTATGAACACTGAAGCTTTCTTT; CDR3: CASSQVTTTMNTEAFF
D: -; V: TRBV28; J: TRBJ1-2; size: -; DNA: TGTGCCAGCAGTTTCCAGGGCTATGGCTACACCTTC; CDR3: CASSFQGYGYTF
D: -; V: TRBV5-5; J: TRBJ2-7; size: -; DNA: TGTGCCAGCAGCTTGTCCGGGAACGAGCAGTACTTC; CDR3: CASSLSGNEQYF
D: TRBD1; V: TRBV10-3; J: TRBJ2-3; size: -; DNA: TGTGCCATCAGTGAGTCGTCGGGGGGCGGGACAGGGCCCACAGATACGCAGTATTTT; CDR3: CAISESSGGGTGPTDTQYF
D: -; V: TRBV9; J: TRBJ1-3; size: -; DNA: TGTGCCAGCAGCCCACCAGGGATGCGATCCCGAAACACCATATATTTT; CDR3: CASSPPGMRSRNTIYF
D: -; V: TRBV11-1; J: TRBJ2-1; size: -; DNA: TGTGCCAGCACCAAAACGGGGGATGAGCAGTTCTTC; CDR3: CASTKTGDEQFF
D: -; V: TRBV9; J: TRBJ2-2; size: -; DNA: TGTGCCAGCAGCGTAGGGTCAGGGTTGAGCGGGGAGCTGTTTTTT; CDR3: CASSVGSGLSGELFF
D: TRBD1; V: TRBV19; J: TRBJ1-5; size: -; DNA: TGTGCCAGCTCGACAGGGGGAAGCAATCAGCCCCAGCATTTT; CDR3: CASSTGGSNQPQHF
D: TRBD2; V: TRBV6-4; J: TRBJ2-3; size: -; DNA: TGTGCCAGCAGTGACTCGGGCGGGAGTTTCGCAGATACGCAGTATTTT; CDR3: CASSDSGGSFADTQYF
D: -; V: TRBV15; J: TRBJ2-7; size: -; DNA: TGTGCCACCAGCAGGGAGGGGTATAACGAGCAGTACTTC; CDR3: CATSREGYNEQYF
D: TRBD1; V: TRBV6-4; J: TRBJ2-3; size: few; DNA: TGTGCCAGCAGTTCCGGGACAGGAGACGTAGGGTCGCAGTATTTT; CDR3: CASSSGTGDVGSQYF
D: -; V: TRBV5-5; J: TRBJ1-1; size: -; DNA: TGTGCCAGCAGCTTTGGGGGGACGAACACTGAAGCTTTCTTT; CDR3: CASSFGGTNTEAFF
D: -; V: TRBV3-1/TRBV3-2; J: TRBJ2-4; size: -; DNA: TGTGCCAGCAGCCATTACACAGGGAAAAGGACCCTAGGCAAAAACATTCAGTACTTC; CDR3: CASSHYTGKRTLGKNIQYF
D: TRBD1; V: TRBV19; J: TRBJ1-1; size: -; DNA: TGTGCCAGTAGTAAGGGGACAGGGAATACTGAAGCTTTCTTT; CDR3: CASSKGTGNTEAFF
D: -; V: TRBV14; J: TRBJ1-1; size: -; DNA: TGTGCCAGCAGCCTGACAGCGAACACTGAAGCTTTCTTT; CDR3: CASSLTANTEAFF
D: TRBD1; V: TRBV7-9; J: TRBJ2-7; size: -; DNA: TGTGCCAGCAGCCCGGGACAGGGAAATTTCTACGAGCAGTACTTC; CDR3: CASSPGQGNFYEQYF
D: TRBD2; V: TRBV27; J: TRBJ2-1; size: -; DNA: TGTGCCAGCAGTTTATCTCTAGCGGGAGTCTCCTATGAGCAGTTCTTC; CDR3: CASSLSLAGVSYEQFF
D: -; V: TRBV6-6; J: TRBJ2-2; size: -; DNA: TGTGCCAGCAGTTACTCGAGACAAGCGAACACCGGGGAGCTGTTTTTT; CDR3: CASSYSRQANTGELFF
D: -; V: TRBV19; J: TRBJ2-7; size: -; DNA: TGTGCCAGTAGTATCGCAGCAGGGGCCGACTACGAGCAGTACTTC; CDR3: CASSIAAGADYEQYF
D: -; V: TRBV27; J: TRBJ1-2; size: once; DNA: TGTGCCAGCAGTTTGCAGGGGCCCTATGGCTACACCTTC; CDR3: CASSLQGPYGYTF
D: TRBD2; V: TRBV29-1; J: TRBJ2-1; size: -; DNA: TGCAGCGCGGCTTTCCGGTGGCGGACTAGCGGGTACAATGAGCAGTTCTTC; CDR3: CSAAFRWRTSGYNEQFF
D: TRBD2; V: TRBV3-1/TRBV3-2; J: TRBJ2-1; size: -; DNA: TGTGCCAGCAGCCAAGTGGCTAGCGGGAGGTTTTACAATGAGCAGTTCTTC; CDR3: CASSQVASGRFYNEQFF
D: TRBD1; V: TRBV5-1; J: TRBJ2-2; size: -; DNA: TGCGCCAGCAGCGGTACGCGACAGGGGGCGAACTTTTATACCGGGGAGCTGTTTTTT; CDR3: CASSGTRQGANFYTGELFF
D: -; V: TRBV30; J: TRBJ1-2; size: -; DNA: TGTGCCTGGAGTGGCGACAATTATGGCTACACCTTC; CDR3: CAWSGDNYGYTF
D: -; V: TRBV28; J: TRBJ1-3; size: -; DNA: TGTGCCAGCCTTCGCTCGGGCCGGGGTGGAAACACCATATATTTT; CDR3: CASLRSGRGGNTIYF
D: -; V: TRBV19; J: TRBJ2-7; size: once; DNA: TGTGCCAGTAGTATTGTGGGGAGCTCCTACGAGCAGTACTTC; CDR3: CASSIVGSSYEQYF
D: TRBD1; V: TRBV9; J: TRBJ1-3; size: -; DNA: TGTGCCAGCAGCCCAAGGACAGGGGCTGGAAACACCATATATTTT; CDR3: CASSPRTGAGNTIYF
D: TRBD2; V: TRBV28; J: TRBJ2-1; size: -; DNA: TGTGCCAGCAGTTTCTTTCCCTTTAGCGGGGGGGCCGATGAGCAGTTCTTC; CDR3: CASSFFPFSGGADEQFF
D: -; V: TRBV3-1/TRBV3-2; J: TRBJ1-1; size: -; DNA: TGTGCCAGCAGCCATTTGGCGGGGAACACTGAAGCTTTCTTT; CDR3: CASSHLAGNTEAFF
D: TRBD1; V: TRBV28; J: TRBJ1-5; size: -; DNA: TGTGCCAGCACCGGGACAGGGACGGGCAATCAGCCCCAGCATTTT; CDR3: CASTGTGTGNQPQHF
D: -; V: TRBV28; J: TRBJ1-1; size: once; DNA: TGTGCCAGCAGTTTACCAGGGCTCGGCACTGAAGCTTTCTTT; CDR3: CASSLPGLGTEAFF
D: -; V: TRBV3-1/TRBV3-2; J: TRBJ2-7; size: -; DNA: TGTGCCAGCAGCCAAGGCGCAGGGGTAGAGCAGTACTTC; CDR3: CASSQGAGVEQYF
D: -; V: TRBV4-2; J: TRBJ2-5; size: once; DNA: TGTGCCAGCAGCCATCCCGGACTCGCACAAGAGACCCAGTACTTC; CDR3: CASSHPGLAQETQYF
D: -; V: TRBV27; J: TRBJ1-1; size: -; DNA: TGTGCCAGCAGCCCAGGGGTGAGGGAGAACACTGAAGCTTTCTTT; CDR3: CASSPGVRENTEAFF
D: -; V: TRBV28; J: TRBJ1-4; size: -; DNA: TGTGCCAGCAGCCGAGAATTGGGGGCATCGGGAGAAAAACTGTTTTTT; CDR3: CASSRELGASGEKLFF
D: -; V: TRBV28; J: TRBJ1-1; size: few; DNA: TGTGCCAGCAGTCCCGAGGGATCCACTGAAGCTTTCTTT; CDR3: CASSPEGSTEAFF
D: -; V: TRBV9; J: TRBJ1-6; size: -; DNA: TGTGCCAGCAGCGTAGAGGGGGATGGTAATTCACCCCTCCACTTT; CDR3: CASSVEGDGNSPLHF
D: TRBD1; V: TRBV4-3; J: TRBJ2-7; size: few; DNA: TGCGCCAGCAGCCAAAACAGGGGCTACGAGCAGTACTTC; CDR3: CASSQNRGYEQYF
D: TRBD2; V: TRBV4-2; J: TRBJ2-1; size: -; DNA: TGTGCCAGCAGCCAGGACCTAGCGGAAACCTACAATGAGCAGTTCTTC; CDR3: CASSQDLAETYNEQFF
D: -; V: TRBV7-2; J: TRBJ2-5; size: -; DNA: TGTGCCAGCAGCCGCACAGTCATCCAAGAGACCCAGTACTTC; CDR3: CASSRTVIQETQYF